These 11 T cell receptor beta chains were all obtained from the same sample, sequenced in a study of technical replicates of blood from a handful of donors. Repertoires were generated with immunoSEQ multiplex PCR, while TCRdb's copy carries only in-frame clones and drops some. This sample has around 76,000 clones; just under 95% occur once, and the top ten carry roughly 0.39%. The sample consisted of T cells isolated from PBMCs. Receptors were obtained from a human donor in good health.

The chain employs TRBV18 and TRBJ1-5; weak D call: TRBD1 (5 bases). V was pared by 3 bases and J by 0 bases, with 12 bases between. The CDR3 sequence is 16 residues long. Looked up from germline, CDR1 is KGHSH and CDR2 is LQKENI. The CDR3 spells CASSPGWGDSNQPQHF. CDR3 sequence (DNA): TGTGCCAGCTCACCGGGATGGGGCGATAGCAATCAGCCCCAGCATTTT.

The chain uses TRBV11-2 and TRBJ2-7, with TRBD1 matching over 8 bases. This CDR3 is 15 amino acids long. Germline V lookup: CDR1 SGHAT, CDR2 FQNNGV. The trim removed 2 bases at V and 3 bases at J, leaving 6 bases unmatched. CDR3 nucleotide sequence: TGTGCCAGCAGCTTATCCGGGACAGGTTTCTACGAGCAGTACTTC. It translates to CASSLSGTGFYEQYF.

This clone appeared once. J is TRBJ2-5 and V is TRBV7-9, with TRBD1 matching 8 bases. This CDR3 region has 15 residues. The J segment lost 3 bases and the V segment lost 4 bases, leaving 7 bases of the junction unmatched. Germline CDR1 is SEHNR and CDR2 is FQNEAQ (reference sequence). The CDR3 coding sequence is TGTGCCAGCAGCTCCTCGGACAGGGCGGAAGAGACCCAGTACTTC. It specifies CASSSSDRAEETQYF.

The chain couples TRBV9 to TRBJ2-7; D gene ambiguous. Germline V gene data show CDR1 as SGDLS and CDR2 as YYNGEE. This CDR3 has 13 residues. The V gene lost 4 bases and the J gene lost 2 bases, with 10 bases spanning the gap. CDR3 nucleotides: TGTGCCAGCAGCCCGGGTGTAGCCTACGAGCAGTACTTC. It is translated as CASSPGVAYEQYF.

The chain links TRBV5-1 to TRBJ1-2; no clear D gene. The CDR3 spans 13 residues. The germline V gene has CDR1 SGHRS and CDR2 YFSETQ. Trimming pared 0 bases from V and 4 bases from J, leaving 7 bases between. The CDR3 reads CASSLVAGYGYTF. CDR3 DNA: TGCGCCAGCAGCTTGGTAGCCGGCTATGGCTACACCTTC.

This rearrangement joins TRBV6-5 to TRBJ2-2; D ambiguous. The V and J ends lost 5 bases and 0 bases respectively, with 10 bases between them. Germline CDR1 and CDR2: MNHEY and SVGAGI. CDR3 length equals 15 residues. DNA for the CDR3: TGTGCCAGCAGTCTTCTTCGGGCGAACACCGGGGAGCTGTTTTTT. Protein product: CASSLLRANTGELFF.

This clone has only one observation. The chain joins TRBV9 to TRBJ2-7; tentative D call: TRBD1 (6 bases). The V end lost 4 bases, the J end lost 2 bases, and 13 bases lay between the germline ends. Per the germline V gene, CDR1 is SGDLS and CDR2 is YYNGEE. The CDR3 has 14 amino acids. The CDR3 region is CASSPSGQPYEQYF. The CDR3 DNA reads TGTGCCAGCAGCCCTTCTGGACAGCCCTACGAGCAGTACTTC.

The rearrangement links TRBV29-1 to TRBJ2-3; 8 bases align to TRBD1. Trimming removed 5 bases from V and 2 bases from J; junction bases left unmatched: 6. From germline, CDR1 is SQVTM and CDR2 ANQGSEA. The CDR3 spans 14 residues. The CDR3: CSVFGTGITDTQYF. The CDR3 region has the DNA TGCAGCGTTTTCGGGACAGGCATCACAGATACGCAGTATTTT.

This clone was observed a single time. The chain has TRBV20-1 and TRBJ2-7; no definite D call. The CDR3 spans 10 residues. The germline V gene encodes CDR1 DFQATT and CDR2 SNEGSKA (reference sequence). Trimming removed 5 bases at V and 6 bases at J, with 8 bases between. In DNA, the CDR3 is TGCAGTGCTCCCGAGGTCGAGCAGTACTTC. This gives the protein CSAPEVEQYF.

The gene calls are TRBV11-3 and TRBJ2-7, with 10 bases that match TRBD1. The V gene's germline CDR1 is SGHNT and CDR2 YENEEA. The CDR3 runs 15 residues. Trimming removed 5 bases from V and 3 bases from J; junction bases left unmatched: 7. The CDR3 DNA reads TGTGCCAGCAGCCAACCGGGACAGGGGCACTACGAGCAGTACTTC. As protein: CASSQPGQGHYEQYF.

J is TRBJ2-5 and V is TRBV11-3, with D possibly matching TRBD1 (6 bases). The V end was cut by 0 bases, the J end by 5 bases, with 10 bases between. Germline loops: CDR1 SGHNT, CDR2 YENEEA. This CDR3 is built from 14 residues. CDR3 nucleotides: TGTGCCAGCAGCTTAGATGGGGGCGAGGAGACCCAGTACTTC. Its protein product is CASSLDGGEETQYF.